This is a list of T cell receptor beta chains from one sample in a study of blood T cell repertoires in COVID-19. The assay was immunoSEQ multiplex PCR, and TCRdb's table has in-frame clones only and misses some. Found here are some 270,000 clones, 75% to 90% of them singletons; the top ten hold 1.7%. The sequenced sample consisted of PBMCs or T cells enriched from blood (not recorded which). These receptors all stem from a woman aged 40 to 50 who had recovered from COVID-19. The CDR3 runs from the conserved cysteine through the conserved F or W. Fields, in order: CDR3 protein, CDR3 DNA, J gene, D gene, V gene, clone size. The D gene is left open where the match is weak. For some rows the clone size is stated as once, few or many, or as a class when expanded; others skip it.

CASSFSSYEQYF,TGTGCCAGCAGCTTTAGCTCCTACGAGCAGTACTTC,TRBJ2-7,NA,TRBV5-5,NA
CASSLSLAEQFF,TGTGCCAGCAGTTTAAGCCTAGCCGAGCAGTTCTTC,TRBJ2-1,NA,TRBV12-3/TRBV12-4,NA
CASTGLGTNQPQHF,TGTGCCAGCACCGGACTGGGTACCAATCAGCCCCAGCATTTT,TRBJ1-5,NA,TRBV6-5,NA
CASSLGVARVSTGELFF,TGTGCCAGCAGCTTGGGGGTTGCTAGAGTGAGCACCGGGGAGCTGTTTTTT,TRBJ2-2,NA,TRBV5-6,NA
CASSLGIANTEAFF,TGTGCCAGCAGCTTAGGTATAGCTAACACTGAAGCTTTCTTT,TRBJ1-1,NA,TRBV7-3,few
CASSLVAGGEQFF,TGTGCCAGCAGTTTAGTGGCAGGCGGGGAGCAGTTCTTC,TRBJ2-1,NA,TRBV27,NA
CASSLHSPGEQYF,TGTGCCAGCAGCCTTCACAGTCCAGGCGAGCAGTACTTC,TRBJ2-7,NA,TRBV7-2,NA
CAIKQGDGYGYTF,TGTGCCATCAAGCAAGGGGATGGATATGGCTACACCTTC,TRBJ1-2,NA,TRBV10-3,NA
CASSGPGRSRGYTF,TGTGCCAGCTCAGGACCCGGGAGATCGCGGGGCTACACCTTC,TRBJ1-2,NA,TRBV18,NA
CASSSGTSNYGYTF,TGTGCCAGCAGCTCCGGGACATCGAACTATGGCTACACCTTC,TRBJ1-2,NA,TRBV11-1,NA
CASNDRLYQPQHF,TGTGCCAGCAACGACAGACTTTATCAGCCCCAGCATTTT,TRBJ1-5,NA,TRBV2,NA
CATSDPGQLELFF,TGTGCCACCAGTGATCCGGGACAACTGGAGCTGTTTTTT,TRBJ2-2,NA,TRBV24-1,NA
CASRGEADTQYF,TGTGCCAGCAGAGGAGAGGCAGATACGCAGTATTTT,TRBJ2-3,NA,TRBV2,NA
CASSLALGRYNEQFF,TGTGCCAGCAGCTTAGCTCTAGGCCGATACAATGAGCAGTTCTTC,TRBJ2-1,NA,TRBV7-8,NA
CASGLVLAQGAGYTF,TGTGCTAGTGGTTTGGTACTAGCCCAGGGAGCTGGCTACACCTTC,TRBJ1-2,NA,TRBV12-5,NA
CASSERTGTRKRAFF,TGTGCCAGCAGTGAAAGGACAGGGACCCGAAAGAGAGCTTTCTTT,TRBJ1-1,TRBD1,TRBV6-1,NA
CASSPTRGRMTGELFF,TGCGCCAGCAGCCCTACTCGCGGGAGAATGACCGGGGAGCTGTTTTTT,TRBJ2-2,TRBD2,TRBV5-1,NA
CASSLTPGGPVYTF,TGTGCCAGCAGTTTGACCCCAGGGGGCCCAGTCTACACCTTC,TRBJ1-2,TRBD1,TRBV5-5,NA
CASGLGLAYEQYF,TGTGCTAGTGGTCTCGGACTAGCCTACGAGCAGTACTTC,TRBJ2-7,TRBD2,TRBV12-5,once
CASSPTATSGGTVLTEQFF,TGTGCCAGCTCACCCACCGCGACTAGCGGGGGGACGGTCTTGACTGAGCAGTTCTTC,TRBJ2-1,TRBD2,TRBV18,NA
CASSRQGDRVNSPLHF,TGTGCCAGCAGTCGGCAGGGGGACAGGGTGAATTCACCCCTCCACTTT,TRBJ1-6,TRBD1,TRBV27,NA
CASSFFDAGEAQHF,TGTGCCAGCAGCTTTTTCGACGCCGGAGAAGCCCAGCATTTT,TRBJ1-5,NA,TRBV7-2,NA
CASSQKDRMGYGYTF,TGCGCCAGCAGTCAGAAGGACAGGATGGGGTATGGCTACACCTTC,TRBJ1-2,TRBD1,TRBV23-1,NA
CASSLSSVWGVSYEQYF,TGTGCCAGCAGCTTAAGTTCAGTCTGGGGAGTCTCCTACGAGCAGTACTTC,TRBJ2-7,NA,TRBV7-2,once
CASRRTGSWEQFF,TGTGCCAGCAGACGGACGGGGTCATGGGAGCAGTTCTTC,TRBJ2-1,NA,TRBV12-3/TRBV12-4,NA
CASRFGTAGETQYF,TGCGCCAGCAGGTTCGGGACTGCCGGAGAGACCCAGTACTTC,TRBJ2-5,NA,TRBV5-1,once
CASSTQREKYTDTQYF,TGTGCCAGCAGCACCCAGCGGGAGAAGTACACAGATACGCAGTATTTT,TRBJ2-3,NA,TRBV21-1,NA
CASSSFMSDRDYGYTF,TGTGCCAGCAGTAGTTTTATGTCGGACAGGGACTATGGCTACACCTTC,TRBJ1-2,TRBD1,TRBV27,NA
CASSPVGGLYEQYF,TGCGCCAGCAGCCCCGTTGGAGGTCTCTACGAGCAGTACTTC,TRBJ2-7,NA,TRBV5-1,NA
CASSLVQNEQFF,TGTGCCAGCAGCTTGGTCCAAAATGAGCAGTTCTTC,TRBJ2-1,NA,TRBV5-5,NA
CASSLNGRLPLRNEQFF,TGTGCCAGCAGCTTAAATGGTCGACTACCCCTACGCAATGAGCAGTTCTTC,TRBJ2-1,NA,TRBV7-3,NA
CASSFSARLQTYEQYF,TGTGCCAGCAGCTTCTCCGCTCGCCTTCAGACCTACGAGCAGTACTTC,TRBJ2-7,NA,TRBV7-2,NA
CASSRYPFFERSTDTQYF,TGTGCCAGCAGCCGTTATCCATTTTTCGAGCGGAGCACAGATACGCAGTATTTT,TRBJ2-3,NA,TRBV28,NA
CASSAGLAVSEANVLTF,TGTGCCAGCAGCGCCGGACTAGCGGTGTCGGAGGCCAACGTCCTGACTTTC,TRBJ2-6,TRBD2,TRBV9,NA
CASSLGVASGRLYEQYF,TGTGCCAGCAGCTTAGGAGTAGCTAGCGGGAGACTCTACGAGCAGTACTTC,TRBJ2-7,TRBD2,TRBV7-2,NA
CASSLSGGHNEQFF,TGTGCCAGCAGCTTGAGCGGGGGCCACAATGAGCAGTTCTTC,TRBJ2-1,TRBD2,TRBV5-8,NA
CASSTGTHGNEKLFF,TGTGCCAGCAGCACTGGGACTCATGGGAATGAAAAACTGTTTTTT,TRBJ1-4,NA,TRBV9,NA
CASSFNFGGRTGELFF,TGTGCCAGCAGCTTTAATTTCGGGGGTCGCACCGGGGAGCTGTTTTTT,TRBJ2-2,NA,TRBV11-3,NA
CASRKLDRPDEQYF,TGTGCCAGCAGAAAGCTGGACAGGCCGGACGAGCAGTACTTC,TRBJ2-7,TRBD1,TRBV27,NA
CASSYDSARTDTQYF,TGTGCCAGCTCCTACGACAGCGCACGCACAGATACGCAGTATTTT,TRBJ2-3,NA,TRBV18,NA
CASSTGQTNQPQHF,TGTGCCAGTAGTACGGGACAGACAAATCAGCCCCAGCATTTT,TRBJ1-5,TRBD1,TRBV19,NA
CASSRQGEEDTQYF,TGCGCCAGCAGTCGACAGGGGGAGGAAGATACGCAGTATTTT,TRBJ2-3,TRBD1,TRBV5-1,NA
CASSQPKVIRGYTF,TGCGCCAGCAGCCAACCCAAAGTGATTCGGGGCTACACCTTC,TRBJ1-2,NA,TRBV4-1,NA
CAWSGTSGRSSYNEQFF,TGTGCCTGGAGTGGGACTAGCGGGAGGAGCTCCTACAATGAGCAGTTCTTC,TRBJ2-1,TRBD2,TRBV30,NA
CASSLYADQPQHF,TGTGCCAGCAGCTTATATGCGGATCAGCCCCAGCATTTT,TRBJ1-5,NA,TRBV7-2,NA
CASSLGRRGVFSYEQYF,TGTGCTAGCAGCTTAGGGAGGCGGGGAGTTTTCAGCTACGAGCAGTACTTC,TRBJ2-7,NA,TRBV7-7,few
CASSFEGARNTEAFF,TGTGCCAGCAGCTTCGAGGGAGCGAGGAACACTGAAGCTTTCTTT,TRBJ1-1,NA,TRBV5-4,NA
CSVGGMRAQGTTLRGYGYTF,TGCAGCGTTGGGGGGATGCGGGCGCAGGGGACGACCCTAAGAGGCTATGGCTACACCTTC,TRBJ1-2,NA,TRBV29-1,NA
CASSQSLLPGAGELFF,TGCGCCAGCAGTCAATCCCTTTTGCCAGGGGCCGGGGAGCTGTTTTTT,TRBJ2-2,NA,TRBV23-1,once
CASSSGSDQPQHF,TGTGCCAGCTCAAGCGGGTCCGATCAGCCCCAGCATTTT,TRBJ1-5,NA,TRBV18,NA
CATSRGRETQYF,TGTGCCACCAGCAGAGGTAGAGAGACCCAGTACTTC,TRBJ2-5,NA,TRBV15,NA
CASSNWASGDTDTQYF,TGTGCCAGTAGTAATTGGGCTAGCGGAGACACAGATACGCAGTATTTT,TRBJ2-3,TRBD2,TRBV19,NA
CASSYDWGGSQPQHF,TGTGCCAGCAGTTACGATTGGGGCGGCTCTCAGCCCCAGCATTTT,TRBJ1-5,NA,TRBV6-5,NA
CASSRLVGGSYNEQFF,TGTGCCAGCAGCCGCCTTGTCGGTGGCTCCTACAATGAGCAGTTCTTC,TRBJ2-1,NA,TRBV3-1/TRBV3-2,NA
CASSLEQGNTEAFF,TGTGCCAGCAGCTTGGAACAGGGGAACACTGAAGCTTTCTTT,TRBJ1-1,NA,TRBV5-5,NA